Following are 18 T cell receptor beta chains from one sample sequenced in a study of cytomegalovirus exposure and HLA in healthy donors. The PCR had 60 Vbeta and 13 Jbeta primers. Using immunoSEQ multiplex PCR, the repertoire was profiled, and TCRdb retains in-frame clones only, with some absent. The repertoire holds roughly 160,000 clones, with approximately 85% as singletons. Sequencing was performed on PBMCs. The receptors were sampled from a man aged 18-30 years in good health and CMV-seropositive.

The chain combines TRBV13 with TRBJ2-7; TRBD2 matches at 7 bases. V shed 4 bases and J 1 base; nucleotides not matched to a gene: 1. Germline V gene data show CDR1 as PRHDT and CDR2 as FYEKMQ (reference sequence). This CDR3 has 13 amino acids. The CDR3 DNA follows: TGTGCCAGCAGCTCTAGCGGTTCCTACGAGCAGTACTTC. This gives the protein CASSSSGSYEQYF. Full variable domain (outside the CDR3, taken from reference TRBV13 and TRBJ2-7): AAGVIQSPRHLIKEKRETATLKCYPIPRHDTVYWYQQGPGQDPQFLISFYEKMQSDKGSIPDRFSAQQFSDYHSELNMSSLELGDSALYFCASSSSGSYEQYFGPGTRLTVT.

The rearrangement links TRBV29-1 to TRBJ2-7, with unresolved D. Trimming stripped 5 bases from V and 2 bases from J, with 7 bases between. The CDR3 runs to 11 residues. The germline V gene has CDR1 SQVTM and CDR2 ANQGSEA. The CDR3 region is CSVPGPYEQYF. The CDR3 DNA is TGCAGCGTTCCTGGCCCCTACGAGCAGTACTTC.

The J gene is TRBJ1-1, the V gene TRBV28, with D tentatively TRBD1 (6 bases). This CDR3 spans 13 amino acids. The ends were cut back, 6 bases at V and 5 bases at J, with 13 bases in the middle. Germline V gene lookup returns CDR1 MDHEN and CDR2 SYDVKM. CDR3: CASRSGGATEAFF. The CDR3 DNA sequence: TGTGCCAGCAGGTCCGGGGGGGCAACTGAAGCTTTCTTT.

The rearrangement links TRBV2 to TRBJ1-6; a weak D match, TRBD1 (5 bases). The CDR3 runs 14 residues. The V gene's germline CDR1 is SNHLY and CDR2 FYNNEI. Trimming removed 5 bases from V and 9 bases from J, with 14 bases in between. CDR3 in amino acids: CASSKEVGGSPLHF. The CDR3 region has the DNA TGTGCCAGCAGTAAGGAGGTCGGGGGTTCACCCCTCCACTTT.

The chain uses TRBV7-2 and TRBJ2-1; TRBD2 matches 14 bases. Per germline, CDR1 SGHTA and CDR2 FQGNSA. Losses at the gene ends were 5 bases for V and 5 bases for J; bases not matched to a gene: 2. This CDR3 spans 15 amino acids. CDR3 residues: CASSPGLAGDNEQFF. CDR3 DNA sequence: TGTGCCAGCAGCCCGGGACTAGCGGGGGACAATGAGCAGTTCTTC.

The V and J genes are TRBV7-9 and TRBJ2-7; D not resolved. The CDR3 contains 13 residues. V lost 1 base and J lost 12, with 16 bases in between. The V gene's germline CDR1 is SEHNR and CDR2 FQNEAQ (reference sequence). The CDR3 nucleotides read TGTGCCAGCAGCTTAGGCCGCAGTGTTTTGCTGTACTTC. This codes for CASSLGRSVLLYF.

This clone was seen a few times. V and J are TRBV19 and TRBJ1-5, with 7 nucleotides matching TRBD1. Germline V CDR1 and CDR2: LNHDA, SQIVND (reference sequence). V trimming: 0 bases; J trimming: 0 bases; junction bases outside the gene matches: 8. The CDR3 runs to 18 residues. DNA for the CDR3: TGTGCCAGTAGTATAGAGGGCCTACAGGGGTATAGCAATCAGCCCCAGCATTTT. Translation gives CASSIEGLQGYSNQPQHF.

This clone has more than one count but fewer than ten. The genes are TRBV18 and TRBJ1-5; D remains ambiguous. Germline lookup yields CDR1 KGHSH and CDR2 LQKENI. The CDR3 contains 13 residues. V lost 3 bases to trimming and J lost 4 bases, with 7 bases between them. The chain's CDR3 is CASSPQENQPQHF. DNA of the CDR3: TGTGCCAGCTCACCCCAGGAAAATCAGCCCCAGCATTTT.

The V and J genes are TRBV15 and TRBJ2-5; D is possibly TRBD2 (5 bases). CDR3 length: 14 amino acids. V lost 0 bases and J 5 bases, leaving 10 bases between the germline ends. Germline CDR1 LNHNV, CDR2 YYDKDF (reference sequence). The CDR3 loop is CATSRDPRDETQYF. The DNA for the CDR3 is TGTGCCACCAGCAGAGATCCGAGGGATGAGACCCAGTACTTC.

The V call is TRBV5-1, the J call TRBJ1-2; D is possibly TRBD1 (5 bases). The germline gives CDR1 SGHRS, CDR2 YFSETQ. The CDR3 length is 14 residues. The V end lost 5 bases, the J end lost 3 bases, and 14 bases lay between the germline ends. In DNA, the CDR3 is TGCGCCAGCAGTTTAACAGGAGAAGACTATGGCTACACCTTC. Its protein product is CASSLTGEDYGYTF.

Remarks on this clone: The same CDR3 arises from other DNA sequences in this sample as well. This chain connects TRBV7-2 to TRBJ1-5, with D perhaps TRBD1 (5 bases). The CDR3 length is 15 residues. The V end lost 1 base, the J end lost 2 bases, and 9 bases lay between the germline ends. Germline values: CDR1 SGHTA, CDR2 FQGNSA. DNA of the CDR3: TGTGCCAGCAGCTTAGTAACAGGCGGCAATCAGCCCCAGCATTTT. Translating gives CASSLVTGGNQPQHF.

This clone was recorded a few times. This chain links TRBV10-3 with TRBJ2-6; 7 nucleotides line up with TRBD1. There are 16 residues in the CDR3. CDR1 ENHRY and CDR2 SYGVKD come from the germline V gene. With 6 bases clipped from V and 2 bases from J, the junction kept 7 bases outside the gene matches. The chain's CDR3 is CAIRGTVTAGANVLTF. DNA of the CDR3: TGTGCCATCAGAGGGACAGTTACGGCTGGGGCCAACGTCCTGACTTTC.

This chain uses TRBV18 with TRBJ2-1, with D maybe TRBD1 (6 bases). CDR3 length: 15 residues. CDR1 is KGHSH, CDR2 LQKENI, per germline. Trimming took 2 bases from V and 6 from J, leaving 14 bases between them. The CDR3 coding sequence is TGTGCCAGCTCACCATGGGCAGGGGCAGGCAATGAGCAGTTCTTC. This codes for CASSPWAGAGNEQFF.

The chain couples TRBV6-1 to TRBJ2-5; 10 bases fit TRBD2. With the DNA end fitting TRBJ2-7 better, the J assignment may be wrong. The CDR3 extends over 15 amino acids. Germline V lookup: CDR1 MNHNS, CDR2 SASEGT. CDR3 bases: TGTGCCAGCAGTCCTGAGCGGGGGGGATCCTACGAGCAGTACTTC. Translating gives CASSPERGGSYEQYF.

Notes on this clone: One end of the junction fails to match germline, which may point to a read error. The chain carries TRBV2 and TRBJ1-1; D is uncertain. Germline V gives CDR1 SNHLY, CDR2 FYNNEI. This CDR3 is built from 11 residues. CDR3 sequence reads: CAGRQFTEAFF. The CDR3 DNA follows: TGTGCCGGCAGGCAGTTCACTGAAGCTTTCTTT.

V and J are TRBV4-1 and TRBJ2-1, with 7 bases identical to TRBD1. The CDR3 runs to 13 residues. Germline CDR1 reads MGHRA; CDR2 reads YSYEKL. V lost 8 bases to trimming and J lost 5 bases; unmatched junction nucleotides: 6. DNA of the CDR3: TGCGCCAGCGACCCGGGACAGAACAATGAGCAGTTCTTC. Protein product: CASDPGQNNEQFF.

The V and J genes are TRBV27 and TRBJ2-7; 7 nucleotides line up with TRBD2. The J segment lost 6 bases and the V segment lost 3 bases, leaving 5 bases of the junction unmatched. Germline lookup yields CDR1 MNHEY and CDR2 SMNVEV (reference sequence). The CDR3 covers 13 residues. DNA for the CDR3: TGTGCCAGCAGTTTCGCGGGGGAAAGCGAGCAGTACTTC. Translation: CASSFAGESEQYF.

The J gene is TRBJ1-1, the V gene TRBV9, with D unresolved. This CDR3 is built from 11 residues. The germline V gene encodes CDR1 SGDLS and CDR2 YYNGEE. V was pared by 4 bases and J by 5 bases, with 6 bases between. CDR3 amino acids: CASSPHTEAFF. The CDR3 coding sequence is TGTGCCAGCAGCCCCCATACTGAAGCTTTCTTT.